The sequence of this T cell receptor (beta chain) was determined in a study of T cell changes during pregnancy in multiple sclerosis. The CDR3 has 17 amino acids. Germline CDR1 reads KGHSH; CDR2 reads LQKENI. The J segment lost 2 bases and the V segment lost 2 bases, leaving 4 bases of the junction unmatched. Sequenced by immunoSEQ multiplex PCR; TCRdb stores in-frame clones only, minus some. This table holds some 60,000 clones, approximately 92% found once. The chain recombines TRBV18 with TRBJ2-2, with 11 positions matching TRBD2. The source was CD4+ T cells from peripheral blood mononuclear cells, collected before pregnancy. The TCR comes from a female donor with multiple sclerosis, enrolled in a pregnancy study. CDR3 region: CASSPTGLAVNTGELFF. In nucleotides, the CDR3 is TGTGCCAGCTCACCAACGGGACTAGCGGTAAACACCGGGGAGCTGTTTTTT.